Below, one TCR beta chain is given with its context. This entry belongs to a study of CD8 T cells in Susac syndrome. Overall study context: Clinically active disease was present in six of the sequenced Susac syndrome patients. Roughly eight of these patients were in remission.

The ends lost 6 bases at V and 7 bases at J; junction bases unmatched: 20. The CDR3 contains 18 residues. Germline lookup yields CDR1 SQVTM and CDR2 ANQGSEA. Reverse transcription used 0.5 to 1 ug RNA and random hexamers. By means of immunoSEQ multiplex PCR, TCR beta CDR3 spanning 54 Vbeta and 13 Jbeta underwent amplification. Each CDR3 protein gets one entry after TCRdb re-called the immunoSEQ multiplex PCR reads with MiXCR. The repertoire has about 150,000 distinct CDR3 sequences, roughly 95% of them found once; the top ten carry 0.12%. Sequences were obtained from CD4+ T cells from PBMCs. The chain links TRBV29-1 to TRBJ2-1, with TRBD2 matching 11 bases. The receptor's source is a human donor with Susac syndrome. The CDR3 DNA follows: TGCAGCGTCACCGGGGCTGGGGGTAGCGGGAGGGCCTTAAATGAGCAGTTCTTC. It translates to CSVTGAGGSGRALNEQFF.